This is a list of T cell receptor beta chains from one sample in a study of blood T cells in healthy people across ages. TCRdb independently ran MiXCR on the 5' RACE reads; one entry per CDR3 protein. The table shows 650,000 to 1,000,000 distinct CDR3 sequences, with around 34% occurring only once. The specimen was blood. The receptors were gathered from a man aged 18 to 35 in good health. CDR3s leave out the opening cysteine and the closing phenylalanine or tryptophan. D genes are given only for firm matches.

j_call	d_call	v_call	cdr3_aa
TRBJ2-5	NA	TRBV18	ASAPTRETQY
TRBJ1-2	NA	TRBV14	ASSQDGIYGYT
NA	TRBD1	TRBV20-1	SARDLRTGGETQY
TRBJ2-1	NA	TRBV3-1	ASSQALAANNEQF
TRBJ2-3	NA	TRBV20-1	SAPGPVSDTQY
TRBJ1-2	NA	TRBV29-1	SVAGDGYT
TRBJ2-7	TRBD2	TRBV12-3/TRBV12-4	ASSLTSGGSDEQY
TRBJ2-5	NA	TRBV7-9	ASSVSGLWETQY
TRBJ1-2	NA	TRBV5-8	ASSLPGIIYGYT
TRBJ2-3	NA	TRBV6-2/TRBV6-3	ASSAEAGWVDTQY
TRBJ1-1	NA	TRBV12-3/TRBV12-4	ASSLTPGGTEAF
TRBJ1-5	NA	TRBV10-3	AISGAGNQPQH
TRBJ1-6	NA	TRBV7-2	ASSGRTYNSPLH
TRBJ1-5	TRBD1	TRBV7-9	ASTGTGINQPQH
TRBJ2-5	NA	TRBV12-3/TRBV12-4	ASSLPDSLWEQY
TRBJ2-4	NA	TRBV27	ASSFSGESSYGQY
NA	NA	TRBV27	ASGTRTGGRETQY
TRBJ1-1	NA	TRBV20-1	SAFTLQGWGEAF
TRBJ2-1	NA	TRBV20-1	SARDGAGSQNEQF
TRBJ1-2	NA	TRBV7-2	ASSLAPGTEGYGYT
TRBJ1-1	TRBD1	TRBV5-1	ASSILQGGGTEAF
TRBJ2-1	NA	TRBV20-1	SAPQRSSYNEQF
TRBJ1-3	TRBD1	TRBV12-3/TRBV12-4	ASSVRQGADTIY
TRBJ1-2	NA	TRBV25-1	ASSGLNRKYGYT
TRBJ2-7	TRBD2	TRBV12-3/TRBV12-4	ASSTTSGGPPEQY
TRBJ1-6	NA	TRBV12-3/TRBV12-4	ASSSTGSNSPLH
TRBJ2-7	NA	TRBV2	ASRWDSYEQY
TRBJ1-6	TRBD1	TRBV7-9	ASSWGQSNSPLH
TRBJ2-3	NA	TRBV29-1	SVEDPAFGRYAY
TRBJ1-2	NA	TRBV7-2	ASSSGRGSYYGYT
TRBJ2-1	NA	TRBV7-8	ASSSGGGPYNEQF
TRBJ1-5	NA	TRBV20-1	SASQDGSNQPQH
TRBJ2-5	NA	TRBV7-9	ASSVVQGNEQY
TRBJ1-5	NA	TRBV7-2	ASSLEGSNNQPQH
TRBJ1-1	TRBD1	TRBV7-3	ASSMDRGSEAF
TRBJ1-5	NA	TRBV12-5	ASGFNGGHSNQPQH
TRBJ2-5	NA	TRBV7-6	ASSLALDSKETQY
TRBJ2-3	NA	TRBV7-3	ASSSGPNSDTQY
TRBJ1-5	NA	TRBV30	AWSTEDQPQH
TRBJ2-1	NA	TRBV20-1	SAWTGQQF
TRBJ1-3	TRBD1	TRBV4-1	ASSPSAQGEAGNTIY
TRBJ2-1	NA	TRBV7-2	ASSRRNSYNEQF
TRBJ2-3	NA	TRBV20-1	SALLPGLTDTQY
TRBJ2-1	TRBD2	TRBV29-1	SVGYGGAYNEQF
TRBJ1-1	TRBD1	TRBV29-1	SAFVGQAPRRAF
TRBJ1-1	NA	TRBV25-1	ASGQAPEAF
TRBJ2-1	NA	TRBV19	ASSVTGEGNEQF
TRBJ1-5	NA	TRBV21-1	ASSEEGGSGDNQPQH
TRBJ1-1	TRBD1	TRBV5-1	ASSLTGTGGQEAF
TRBJ2-7	NA	TRBV28	ASSFGVVGSYEQY
TRBJ1-2	NA	TRBV27	ASSLRENYGYT
TRBJ1-2	TRBD1	TRBV12-3/TRBV12-4	ASSPSDRPYGYT
TRBJ2-1	NA	TRBV29-1	SVLGASYNEQF
TRBJ2-1	NA	TRBV12-3/TRBV12-4	ASSLGGAAYNEQF